This TCR beta chain was obtained from a study of blood T cell repertoires in COVID-19. Background on the study: Sample material is recorded as cDNA or gDNA derived from T cells, B-cell-depleted T cells, or PBMCs.

In the authors' workflow: Counts of nucleated cells, estimated from reference gene primer amplification, were obtained. Measured with immunoSEQ multiplex PCR; TCRdb has only the in-frame clones, and not every one. V and J calls and clone size are those listed in that table; D and trimming were worked out from the DNA. The data show about 60,000 clones, 82% seen once. Germline values: CDR1 GTSNPN, CDR2 SVGIG (reference sequence). V was trimmed by 8 bases and J by 9 bases, leaving 19 bases between them. This CDR3 spans 12 amino acids. This TCR derives from a woman over 75 with acute or convalescent COVID-19. This sequence joins TRBV30 and TRBJ2-5; tentatively, D is TRBD2 (5 bases). Source material: peripheral blood. CDR3: CATEYGARAQYF. The CDR3 coding sequence is TGTGCCACCGAGTACGGCGCGAGGGCCCAGTACTTC.